This TCR beta chain originates from a study of blood T cell repertoires in COVID-19. The length of the CDR3 is 13 residues. The germline V gene encodes CDR1 MNHEY and CDR2 SMNVEV (reference sequence). Trimming cost V 6 bases and J 2 bases, with 10 bases left between them. The data were produced by immunoSEQ multiplex PCR, yet TCRdb's version contains in-frame clones alone and is incomplete. The sample lists roughly 260,000 clones, roughly 88% occurring once. This receptor was taken from a middle-aged woman who had recovered from COVID-19. Sequenced: peripheral blood. This chain joins TRBV27 and TRBJ1-2, with D tentatively TRBD1 (6 bases). The DNA for the CDR3 is TGTGCCAGCAGGCCCCAGGGGAACTATGGCTACACCTTC. Its protein product is CASRPQGNYGYTF.